This entry concerns a single T cell receptor beta chain. The sample holds a few counts of this clone. The antigen this receptor binds is unknown. Per-base qualities were not stored, and no clone one base away is much larger. The sample belongs to a study of T cells in lung cancer brain metastases (dated by TCRdb to between 2018 and 2020). About the full investigation: Of the 20 or so patients, seventeen had a history of tobacco use, with a median of 40 pack-years. Of the approximately 21 patients, more than 15 received no interval therapy between resection of the primary and resection of the metastasis. Median interval between primary and brain metastasis specimen acquisition was almost 350 days. TCR beta CDR3 repertoires were compared between fully resected primary non-small cell lung cancers and paired brain metastases. The cohort included about 20 patients who provided about 40 specimens, with each patient contributing one primary lung lesion and one brain metastasis. Patients had a median age at first diagnosis of approximately 54 years, with about nine males and roughly 11 females. An average DNA integrity number of roughly 3.8 was found in both primary and metastatic specimens, and no significant difference was detected between sites.

The paper's findings and limits, for the study overall: Most clones were specific to a single lesion, and paired lesions overlapped only to a limited degree (mean Morisita index around 0.25). The study could not control for the effects of preoperative corticosteroids on T cell infiltration in brain metastases. Significantly fewer unique productive clones were found in brain metastases than in paired primaries (median around 1,400 versus 4,600). DNA fragmentation in FFPE samples may have prevented retrieval of the complete infiltrating T cell repertoire. The ten most abundant clones accounted for a significantly larger fraction of the repertoire in brain metastases than in primaries, which suggests clonal expansion.

V is cut by 0 bases and J by 4 bases, and the space between the germline ends is 14 bases. The CDR3 sequence holds 15 residues, the cysteine and phenylalanine included. This entry keeps only the CDR3 DNA: 45 bases, framed from base 1. The germline V gene sets CDR1 to SGHRS and CDR2 to YFSETQ. Each sample received between roughly 2.24 and 5.5 ug of genomic DNA as input, and paired samples received equal DNA input. TCR beta libraries were built with the immunoSEQ hsTCRbeta Kit using multiplexed V and J gene primers in two PCR steps. Pooled libraries with positive and negative controls were sequenced on an Illumina MiSeq using a 100-cycle paired-end protocol. Per the source publication's procedure: The immunoSEQ vendor processed the raw data into normalized, annotated TCR beta repertoire reports. Richness was defined as unique clones by nucleotide sequence, and total richness was extrapolated with the iChao1 and Efron-Thisted estimators. Pielou's evenness, Simpson's index, top-ten clone proportional abundance, and Morisita overlap index were used to characterize and compare paired lesions. TCRdb limited this immuneACCESS table to in-frame rearrangements with V and J called. A share of clones is missing; checked studies link under half to unresolved V genes, and the rest is unexplained. The V and J calls and clone size come from that table; D and trimming were worked out from the DNA. This sample has around 1,200 clones in its table, and 70% to 90% of those were observed once. Of the sample, about an eighth falls within the top ten clones.

Patients had resection either for delayed recurrence of a solitary brain metastasis or for synchronous oligometastatic disease. Patients with a history of multiple malignancies were excluded so that cancers other than NSCLC would not be included. Using marked H&E slides as a guide, tumor areas were macrodissected from roughly five unstained roughly 11 um sections that had been deparaffinized. Every specimen was formalin-fixed and paraffin-embedded (FFPE). The AllPrep DNA/RNA FFPE Kit was used to extract genomic DNA. Sequencing was carried out using tumor tissue from a brain metastasis. The cell subset or site tag for this specimen amounts to: paired resected brain metastasis. The V and J genes are TRBV5-1 and TRBJ2-7; possibly the D gene is TRBD1, per 6 matching bases. This receptor was identified in a woman aged 60-70 years with non-small cell lung cancer that had spread to the brain. The nucleotide sequence is TGCGCCAGCAGCTTGGAACACCAGGGGCAGTACGAGCAGTACTTC. Its protein product is CASSLEHQGQYEQYF.